This T cell receptor beta chain appears in the sequencing data of a study of human T cells and chemical hapten exposure (dated by TCRdb to the early 2020s). Regarding the complete study: For sensitization, 2% DPC in acetone was applied to a 2 cm by 2 cm area of upper inner arm skin. Throughout the study period of roughly 24 weeks, patients also received therapeutic DPC doses to the scalp every week. Patch testing was done on the upper back using Finn chambers containing 0.01% DPC, and results were scored after 6 days according to International Contact Dermatitis Research Group standards. Most of the patients in the cohort were female, and the cohort covered alopecia areata with under or over 50% scalp involvement, alopecia totalis and alopecia universalis. Libraries were pooled for sequencing, and per-sample TCR yields varied mainly because of small differences in library volumes within the pool. Peripheral blood TCR repertoire changes were tracked in vivo in alopecia patients during primary and secondary sensitization to the hapten diphenylcyclopropenone (DPC). Patient blood was sampled pre-sensitization (week 0) and at 2, 6 and about 24 weeks after DPC sensitization. About 29 alopecia patients gave blood for TCR sequencing at one to four time points (pre-sensitization, 2, 6 and 24 weeks). The investigation overall reported the following: DPC sensitization did not change the number of TCRs with a frequency above 1 in 1000, and there was no evidence of changes in global repertoire structure. After repeated subsampling, the strength of the expansion versus patch-test correlation and the threshold at which it became significant changed. Compared with pre-sensitization or healthy control sets, expanded TCRs formed significantly more large CDR3 similarity clusters, which is consistent with antigen-driven responses. Because all patients had alopecia, a presumed autoimmune disease, the immune response of the patients might differ from that of healthy individuals. A positive correlation was found between the number of PT1 expanded TCRs and patch test score, with significance reached at thresholds 8, 16 and 32 but not 4.

This clonotype was picked up a small number of times. The clone's antigen remains unknown. Base qualities are not provided; no much larger clone lies one nucleotide away. The CDR3 covers 13 residues, taking in both the cysteine and the phenylalanine. The only DNA kept is the CDR3, 39 bases in frame from the first base. Cut back by 5 bases and 5 bases, the V and J ends lie 13 bases apart. CDR1 and CDR2 (PRHDT, FYEKMQ) derive from the germline V gene (reference sequence). The method was RACE. The sequencer was a NextSeq 500. During library preparation, unique molecular identifiers were attached to individual cDNA molecules so that TCRs could be counted quantitatively and reproducibly. Each blood RNA sample was used to sequence both TCR alpha and TCR beta chains. The study's processing was this. Samples had a median of about 96,000 TCRs, with a range from roughly 23,224 to 700,000. V, J and CDR3 annotation of the TCR reads was carried out using the Decombinator software suite. To make PS versus PT1 abundance plots, every sample was subsampled to the same number of TCRs (28,000). TCRs were defined as expanded if absent before sensitization and observed at least eight times at the 2-week time point. The public reads were reanalyzed by TCRdb: fastp trimming at Q25, MiXCR alignment, in-frame beta chains only. Under each unique CDR3 protein, matching rows form one entry showing the most common genes and DNA. TCRdb, rather than the study authors, made the V and J calls. This sample holds around 360,000 distinct CDR3 sequences; around 6% were observed only once. Together, the top ten hold less than 6.5% of the sample.

Interpreted using the paper, the time point label stands for: patch test 2, 6 weeks after DPC sensitization. The meaning of the sample's treatment or condition label: therapeutic diphenylcyclopropenone sensitization with weekly scalp DPC. Blood at each patch-test visit was drawn before the patch test was applied. Patients were eligible if aged 18 to 70, diagnosed with alopecia and judged suitable for DPC therapy, and pregnant patients were excluded. Total RNA was isolated from unfractionated whole blood collected in Tempus Blood RNA tubes. The receptor chain draws on TRBV13 and TRBJ2-7; the best D guess is TRBD1, with 7 bases matching. Specimen: whole blood, collected in connection with sensitization to the hapten diphenylcyclopropenone (DPC). The clonotype comes from a woman aged 18-29 years with alopecia areata. Some clones in this sample may be carry-over from other donors' samples. The encoded CDR3 is CASSPGGPNEQYF. The nucleotide sequence is TGTGCCAGCAGCCCAGGGGGGCCCAACGAGCAGTACTTC.